The 29 T cell receptor beta chains given below trace back to one sample, sequenced in a study of PD-1 blockade in classical Hodgkin lymphoma. Data came from immunoSEQ multiplex PCR; TCRdb stores just in-frame clones and leaves some out. The repertoire includes 20,000 to 25,000 clones, 91% of them detected once, and more than 0.45% sits in the top ten. The time point was: newly diagnosed, previously untreated cHL patient sample. Magnetic negative selection of thawed PBMCs was the method by which CD4+ T cells were purified. The specimen sequenced was CD4+ T cells from blood. The receptors stem from a human donor with classical Hodgkin lymphoma.

The genes are TRBV10-3 and TRBJ2-7, with D unclear. The germline CDR1 and CDR2 sequences are ENHRY and SYGVKD. Trimming left V 7 bases short and J 1 base short, with 17 bases between. This CDR3 spans 15 amino acids. In nucleotides, the CDR3 is TGTGCCATCAAGGGTGGGAACAGTTTATCCTACGAGCAGTACTTC. Protein: CAIKGGNSLSYEQYF.

The rearrangement links TRBV30 to TRBJ1-2; TRBD1 is a possible D gene (5 bases). The V end lost 3 bases, the J end lost 4 bases, and 12 bases lay between the germline ends. Looked up from germline, CDR1 is GTSNPN and CDR2 is SVGIG (reference sequence). This CDR3 region has 13 residues. The CDR3 bases are TGTGCCTGGAGGGGAAGGGGCCGCTATGGCTACACCTTC. It specifies CAWRGRGRYGYTF. Together with reference TRBV30 and TRBJ1-2, the CDR3 gives the full variable domain: SQTIHQWPATLVQPVGSPLSLECTVEGTSNPNLYWYRQAAGRGLQLLFYSVGIGQISSEVPQNLSASRPQDRQFILSSKKLLLSDSGFYLCAWRGRGRYGYTFGSGTRLTVV.

This chain uses TRBV19 with TRBJ2-7, with D maybe TRBD2 (6 bases). V lost 4 bases and J 2 bases, leaving 12 bases between the germline ends. The CDR3 has 14 residues. CDR1 is LNHDA and CDR2 is SQIVND in the germline V gene (reference sequence). In DNA, the CDR3 is TGTGCCAGTAGTAGAGGGGAGGAGGCCTACGAGCAGTACTTC. Translated, it gives CASSRGEEAYEQYF.

V is TRBV19 and J is TRBJ1-1; D is unclear. Trimming pared 5 bases from V and 1 base from J, leaving 8 bases between. The CDR3 contains 13 residues. Per the germline V gene, CDR1 is LNHDA and CDR2 is SQIVND (reference sequence). In DNA form, the CDR3 reads TGTGCCAGTAGTCAACAGAGGAACACTGAAGCTTTCTTT. Protein product: CASSQQRNTEAFF.

The rearrangement links TRBV5-6 to TRBJ2-5; D remains unclear. The better agreement between TRBJ2-7 and the DNA end casts doubt on the J call. The CDR3 runs 15 residues. Looked up from germline, CDR1 is SGHDT and CDR2 is YYEEEE. In DNA form, the CDR3 reads TGTGCCAGCAGCTTCTCGGGTAGAATCTCCTACGAGCAGTACTTC. Its protein is CASSFSGRISYEQYF.

The chain links TRBV5-1 to TRBJ2-4, with TRBD1 as a possible D gene (6 bases). CDR1 SGHRS and CDR2 YFSETQ come from the germline V gene. Trimming cost V 0 bases and J 6 bases, with 10 bases left between them. The CDR3 runs to 14 residues. This chain's CDR3 is CASSLGGQLNIQYF. In DNA, the CDR3 is TGCGCCAGCAGCTTGGGCGGACAGCTAAACATTCAGTACTTC.

The rearrangement joins TRBV7-2 to TRBJ1-1; D ambiguous. The CDR3 is 13 residues long. Per the germline V gene, CDR1 is SGHTA and CDR2 is FQGNSA. V lost 3 bases to trimming and J lost 0 bases, with 5 bases between them. The CDR3 protein is CASSFSMNTEAFF. The CDR3 nucleotides read TGTGCCAGCAGCTTTAGTATGAACACTGAAGCTTTCTTT.

The chain has TRBV6-1 and TRBJ2-5; D call uncertain. In germline, CDR1 is MNHNS, CDR2 SASEGT. The CDR3 is 18 amino acids. Trimming shortened V by 4 bases and J by 2 bases, and 23 bases separated the two germline ends. The CDR3: CASSAVQPLGLLQETQYF. The CDR3 nucleotides read TGTGCCAGCAGTGCAGTGCAACCCCTAGGTTTACTTCAAGAGACCCAGTACTTC.

The V gene is TRBV7-9, the J gene TRBJ1-1; D is unclear. The CDR3 spans 15 residues. V was trimmed by 5 bases and J by 1 base, leaving 14 bases between them. CDR1 SEHNR and CDR2 FQNEAQ come from the germline V gene (reference sequence). In DNA, the CDR3 is TGTGCCAGCAGCCCTAGGGAGACACGGAACACTGAAGCTTTCTTT. Protein product: CASSPRETRNTEAFF.

The chain uses TRBV6-1 and TRBJ2-7; 10 positions agree with TRBD1. Germline CDR1 is MNHNS and CDR2 is SASEGT. J gave up 7 bases and V 6 bases, and 6 bases lay outside the gene matches. The CDR3 is made up of 13 amino acids. CDR3 DNA: TGTGCCAGCAGCCAGGGACAGGGGTTGGAGCAGTACTTC. Protein product: CASSQGQGLEQYF.

The chain joins TRBV19 to TRBJ2-7; unclear D gene. V lost 7 bases to trimming and J lost 4 bases, with 8 bases between them. CDR1 is LNHDA and CDR2 is SQIVND in the germline V gene (reference sequence). The CDR3 has 11 amino acids. CDR3 sequence reads: CASNDGYEQYF. The CDR3, as DNA: TGTGCCAGTAATGACGGGTACGAGCAGTACTTC.

This clone was seen only a few times. The rearrangement uses TRBV5-8 and TRBJ2-5; tentatively, D is TRBD1 or TRBD2 (5 bases each). CDR1 SGHTS and CDR2 YDEGEE come from the germline V gene. V lost 3 bases, J lost 4 bases, and 16 bases lay in between. The CDR3 spans 15 residues. Written as DNA, the CDR3 is TGTGCCAGCAGCTGGGGACGGCGAGACGGAGAGACCCAGTACTTC. Its translation is CASSWGRRDGETQYF.

This chain joins TRBV21-1 and TRBJ1-2. TRBV21-1 is deemed a pseudogene. This CDR3 has 13 amino acids. This CDR3 is CASSGGAGVGYTF. As DNA, the CDR3 is TGTGCCAGCAGCGGAGGGGCAGGGGTGGGCTACACCTTC.

V is TRBV4-3 and J is TRBJ2-1; 9 bases match TRBD2. Germline CDR1 and CDR2: LGHNA and YSLEER. CDR3 length equals 17 residues. Trimming removed 3 bases from V and 0 bases from J; junction bases left unmatched: 6. In DNA form, the CDR3 reads TGCGCCAGCAGCCATTCCCGAGCGGGGGGCTCCTACAATGAGCAGTTCTTC. Protein: CASSHSRAGGSYNEQFF.

This sequence joins TRBV6-1 and TRBJ1-4, with 8 bases lining up with TRBD1. Germline CDR1 and CDR2: MNHNS and SASEGT. Trimming at V came to 6 bases and at J to 8 bases, leaving 5 bases not matched to a gene. This CDR3 has 13 residues. Written as DNA, the CDR3 is TGTGCCAGCAGAAGGACAGGGCACGAAAAACTGTTTTTT. Its translation is CASRRTGHEKLFF.

CDR3 coding DNA: TGTGCCAGCAGCTTTGGTCCCAATGGACCCTTTAACGAGCAGTACTTC. Translated: CASSFGPNGPFNEQYF. This chain joins TRBV12-1 and TRBJ2-7. TRBV12-1 has pseudogene status. The CDR3 spans 16 residues.

The J gene is TRBJ1-1, the V gene TRBV6-5; a weak D match, TRBD1 (5 bases). The length of the CDR3 is 13 residues. Germline V CDR1 and CDR2: MNHEY, SVGAGI. The V end lost 5 bases, the J end lost 1 base, and 8 bases lay between the germline ends. The CDR3: CASSPTGNTEAFF. DNA of the CDR3: TGTGCCAGCAGTCCAACAGGGAACACTGAAGCTTTCTTT.

The V gene is TRBV29-1, the J gene TRBJ2-2; D is unresolved. This CDR3 spans 11 amino acids. V was clipped by 0 bases and J by 10 bases, with 6 bases between them. Germline CDR1 SQVTM, CDR2 ANQGSEA. CDR3 nucleotides: TGCAGCGTTGAAGAGACCACGGAGCTGTTTTTT. This translates into CSVEETTELFF.

The V and J genes are TRBV19 and TRBJ2-1; 11 nucleotides line up with TRBD2. Unmatched junction bases numbered 21, after V lost 11 bases and J lost 6 bases. Germline-derived CDR1 and CDR2 are LNHDA and SQIVND (reference sequence). The length of the CDR3 is 18 residues. The CDR3 coding sequence is TGTGCCGCGGGGCCCTTGGGAATAGCGGGGGGGCAAGCCAATGAGCAGTTCTTC. It yields the protein CAAGPLGIAGGQANEQFF.

V usage is TRBV18 and J usage is TRBJ1-2; tentatively, D is TRBD1 (6 bases). CDR3 length: 14 amino acids. The V gene's germline CDR1 is KGHSH and CDR2 LQKENI. Trimming left V 2 bases short and J 6 bases short, with 13 bases between. CDR3 residues: CASSPVDSQNGYTF. CDR3 coding DNA: TGTGCCAGCTCACCAGTGGACAGTCAAAATGGCTACACCTTC.

This clone has just one count. The chain has TRBV7-2 and TRBJ2-3, with D uncertain. Germline values: CDR1 SGHTA, CDR2 FQGNSA. V was clipped by 2 bases and J by 1 base, with 7 bases between them. The CDR3 totals 14 residues. CDR3 DNA sequence: TGTGCCAGCAGCTTAATCAGAGGCACAGATACGCAGTATTTT. It yields the protein CASSLIRGTDTQYF.

The chain has TRBV4-3 and TRBJ1-4; unclear D gene. The germline gives CDR1 LGHNA, CDR2 YSLEER. V lost 4 bases and J lost 8, with 17 bases in between. This CDR3 has 15 amino acids. The CDR3 DNA reads TGCGCCAGCAGCCCCCGGGGAGTGTTAGGAGAAAAACTGTTTTTT. As protein: CASSPRGVLGEKLFF.

The rearrangement uses TRBV6-5 and TRBJ2-7; D is perhaps TRBD2 (5 bases). The V end lost 3 bases, the J end lost 7 bases, and 16 bases lay between the germline ends. Germline CDR1 reads MNHEY; CDR2 reads SVGAGI. This CDR3 contains 14 residues. The CDR3 region has the DNA TGTGCCAGCAGTTATATCGGGGTTCGGTGGGAGCAGTACTTC. As protein: CASSYIGVRWEQYF.

This clone was observed once. The chain uses TRBV6-1 and TRBJ1-1, with 9 bases matching TRBD1. Unmatched junction bases numbered 4, after V lost 2 bases and J lost 3 bases. Germline assignment: CDR1 MNHNS and CDR2 SASEGT. This CDR3 is 15 amino acids long. CDR3 in amino acids: CASSEQWTGDTEAFF. DNA of the CDR3: TGTGCCAGCAGTGAACAATGGACAGGGGACACTGAAGCTTTCTTT.

The rearrangement links TRBV5-1 to TRBJ2-3; TRBD1 or TRBD2 may be the D gene (5 bases each). Germline V gives CDR1 SGHRS, CDR2 YFSETQ. CDR3 length equals 15 residues. V shed 4 bases and J shed 0 bases, with 12 bases lying between them. CDR3 sequence: CASSRRDGSTDTQYF. The CDR3, as DNA: TGCGCCAGCAGCCGCCGGGACGGAAGCACAGATACGCAGTATTTT.

The chain is built from TRBV7-8 and TRBJ2-3; 8 bases line up with TRBD1. The CDR3 contains 14 residues. The V segment lost 10 bases and the J segment 4 bases; nucleotides outside the gene matches: 10. Germline V lookup: CDR1 SGHVS, CDR2 FQNEAQ. CDR3 sequence (DNA): TGTGCCACGACGACAGGGGAAGTAGCAGATACGCAGTATTTT. This sequence encodes CATTTGEVADTQYF.

J is TRBJ1-1 and V is TRBV6-6, with 12 nucleotides matching TRBD1. CDR1 MNHNY and CDR2 SVGAGI come from the germline V gene (reference sequence). This CDR3 region has 16 residues. The junction had 7 bases not matched to a gene; V was cut back by 0 bases and J by 8 bases. This CDR3 is CASSYSGAGTGGEAFF. CDR3 in DNA: TGTGCCAGCAGTTACTCAGGCGCCGGGACAGGGGGCGAAGCTTTCTTT.

V usage is TRBV4-3 and J usage is TRBJ2-3; 16 bases fit TRBD2. Germline lookup yields CDR1 LGHNA and CDR2 YSLEER. After removal of 4 bases from V and 4 bases from J, the junction contained 8 bases not matched to a gene. This CDR3 comprises 18 residues. The CDR3 protein is CASSRQGLAGGRADTQYF. The CDR3 DNA sequence: TGCGCCAGCAGCCGACAGGGACTAGCGGGGGGGCGGGCAGATACGCAGTATTTT.

The chain links TRBV7-2 to TRBJ2-1; D gene unclear. CDR3 size: 14 residues. From germline, CDR1 is SGHTA and CDR2 FQGNSA. The V and J ends lost 3 bases and 2 bases respectively, with 8 bases between them. The CDR3 here is CASSLDGAYNEQFF. CDR3 bases: TGTGCCAGCAGCTTGGATGGGGCCTACAATGAGCAGTTCTTC.